This TCR beta chain was captured by sequencing in a study of cytomegalovirus exposure and HLA in healthy donors. Whereas donors were nominally healthy upon sampling, unrecorded immune exposures were probable. In its sample, this clone was seen a few times. Its antigen is not known. General study findings and limits: Sequencing probably produced one cluster of sequence variants that were highly shared. It was reported in a later analysis that an Asian-associated ancestry cluster showed fewer N-insertions than the roughly 620-donor mean. In a later analysis, specific HLA alleles were associated with 15,000 to 20,000 TCR beta sequences at a 0.05 false discovery rate.

CDR3 length: 13 residues. The germline V and J ends were trimmed by 3 bases and 0 bases, with 4 bases remaining between them. The germline CDR1 and CDR2 sequences are SGHKS and YYEKEE (reference sequence). The PCR ran on 60 Vbeta and 13 Jbeta primers. TCRdb keeps only in-frame clones here, not all; method: immunoSEQ multiplex PCR. The data contain about 200,000 clones, approximately 80% of them singletons. Source material: PBMCs. This receptor was taken from a man aged 40-49 years in good health and CMV-seronegative. This rearrangement joins TRBV5-5 to TRBJ1-5; D remains unclear. CDR3 amino acids: CASSSYSNQPQHF. DNA of the CDR3: TGTGCCAGCAGCTCGTATAGCAATCAGCCCCAGCATTTT.